This is a list of T cell receptor beta chains from one sample in a study of blood T cell repertoires in COVID-19. TCRdb's table, derived via immunoSEQ multiplex PCR, lists solely in-frame clones and lacks some. The table lists more than 85,000 clones, about 78% of them singletons. The sequenced sample consisted of peripheral blood. These receptors all come from a man between 60 and 75 years old with active or convalescent COVID-19. Both conserved end residues are trimmed from each CDR3. Clone size, where shown, is once, few, many, or a class for clones that have expanded.

v_call	clone_size	cdr3_aa
TRBV2	-	ASSGGRHIQY
TRBV7-6	-	ASSHGTGDTGELF
TRBV11-2	-	ASSLGLAGVTDTQY
TRBV7-2	few	ASSQGAGAYEQY
TRBV6-5	once	ASIGQGAKGYT
TRBV19	-	ASSSDPSYGYT
TRBV5-5	few	ASSFRMGTAKASAF
TRBV12-3/TRBV12-4	-	ASSLSVEAF
TRBV5-1	-	ASSLADSGLRANEKLF
TRBV5-4	-	ASSLTGSGNTIY
TRBV4-1	many	ASSSQGGSYNSPLH
TRBV18	-	ASSPSETGVNYGYT
TRBV24-1	-	ATSDWGHPRAF
TRBV28	few	ASSSEAGHLQETQY
TRBV20-1	-	SASMPRTQY
TRBV7-8	-	ASSRGTRSTDTQY
TRBV15	-	ATSRDHNEKLF
TRBV12-3/TRBV12-4	-	ASTLRGTEAF
TRBV18	-	ASSPLGQGYNEQF
TRBV7-2	-	ASSLSPAGLETQY
TRBV4-1	-	ASSQDARVRNSPLH
TRBV18	-	ASSPLAVRSGDTQY
TRBV7-2	few	ASSSHSSGANVLT
TRBV6-5	-	ASKLDSHNYGYT
TRBV6-5	few	ASTTGGGTGELF
TRBV6-1	-	ASRRTTGNTGELF
TRBV24-1	-	ATSDPSGRTDTQY
TRBV28	-	ATQGGTGAYEQY